The 32 T cell receptor beta chains given below trace back to one sample, sequenced in a study of shared clonotypes between healthy human individuals (dated by TCRdb to 2020 to 2022). Library construction relied on the immunoSEQ multiplex PCR assay. TCRdb carries this immuneACCESS record with in-frame sequences only. Its versions omit some clonotypes, under half of them owing to an unresolved V gene in the studies checked, with the rest unexplained. The table for this sample lists under 2,500,000 clones; approximately 95% of them were counted only once. Clones ranked in the top ten supply more than 0.1% of the sample. Sequencing used naive CD4+ T cells sorted from blood. According to the study, the label for this sample's cell subset or site signals: CD45RA+ positively selected. Source of these receptors: a man aged 18-30 years in good health.

V and J are TRBV7-2 and TRBJ1-5; D unresolved. Germline CDR1 and CDR2: SGHTA and FQGNSA. The CDR3 length is 11 residues. Trimming took off 4 bases at V and 9 bases at J, with 7 bases between the two ends. CDR3 DNA sequence: TGTGCCAGCAGCTGGGGAGGGCCCCAGCATTTT. It encodes CASSWGGPQHF.

This chain joins TRBV6-6 and TRBJ1-1; D remains ambiguous. This CDR3 has 12 amino acids. Germline loops: CDR1 MNHNY, CDR2 SVGAGI (reference sequence). V was clipped by 2 bases and J by 10 bases, with 11 bases between them. The CDR3 DNA reads TGTGCCAGCAGTTACGGGCAGCTCGGAGCTTTCTTT. Amino acid sequence: CASSYGQLGAFF.

Worth noting for this clone: The same CDR3 can be traced to other DNA sequences in this sample. The V call is TRBV5-1, the J call TRBJ2-3, with 8 nucleotides matching TRBD1. Germline CDR1 is SGHRS and CDR2 is YFSETQ. The trim removed 2 bases at V and 5 bases at J, leaving 4 bases unmatched. This CDR3 comprises 14 residues. CDR3: CASSFGQGGDTQYF. CDR3 nucleotide sequence: TGCGCCAGCAGCTTCGGACAGGGAGGAGATACGCAGTATTTT.

This clone was seen only a few times. V and J are TRBV6-5 and TRBJ1-2; TRBD1 aligns across 11 bases. Germline CDR1 reads MNHEY; CDR2 reads SVGAGI. This CDR3 has 11 amino acids. Unmatched junction bases numbered 2, after V lost 10 bases and J lost 7 bases. CDR3 loop: CAIGTGGGYTF. In DNA form, the CDR3 reads TGTGCCATAGGGACAGGGGGTGGCTACACCTTC.

This clone came up once. This CDR3 reads CASSFARSETQYF. The CDR3 nucleotides are TGTGCCAGCAGCTTTGCGAGATCGGAGACCCAGTACTTC. The chain links TRBV5-5 to TRBJ2-5; no reliable D call. CDR3 length: 13 residues. The germline V and J ends were trimmed by 2 bases and 5 bases, with 10 bases remaining between them. Germline assignment: CDR1 SGHKS and CDR2 YYEKEE (reference sequence).

The sample holds one count of this clone. The V gene is TRBV11-3, the J gene TRBJ2-1; a possible D gene is TRBD1 (6 bases). Trimming removed 5 bases from V and 6 bases from J, with 17 bases in between. From germline, CDR1 is SGHNT and CDR2 YENEEA. The CDR3 is made up of 15 amino acids. CDR3 amino acids: CASSVQGPQGNEQFF. The CDR3 nucleotides are TGTGCCAGCAGCGTACAGGGTCCCCAGGGCAATGAGCAGTTCTTC.

This chain links TRBV19 with TRBJ2-2, with 9 bases lining up with TRBD2. Trimming removed 8 bases from V and 7 bases from J; junction bases left unmatched: 20. The CDR3 extends over 18 amino acids. Germline V gives CDR1 LNHDA, CDR2 SQIVND (reference sequence). CDR3 residues: CASRPGAGGPRFGGELFF. CDR3 nucleotides: TGTGCCAGTCGGCCGGGGGCGGGAGGGCCTAGGTTTGGCGGGGAGCTGTTTTTT.

The gene calls are TRBV27 and TRBJ2-2; no definite D call. Germline V gene lookup returns CDR1 MNHEY and CDR2 SMNVEV (reference sequence). The CDR3 has 14 residues. Between the trimmed V and J ends, which lost 4 bases and 5 bases, there was a span of 11 bases. This CDR3 reads CASSSGRMTGELFF. The CDR3 nucleotides read TGTGCCAGCAGTTCGGGCAGGATGACCGGGGAGCTGTTTTTT.

The rearrangement uses TRBV12-5 and TRBJ2-7, with D maybe TRBD1 (5 bases). V was trimmed by 6 bases and J by 5 bases, leaving 11 bases between them. CDR1 and CDR2 (germline): LGHNT, FRNRAP. The CDR3 has 12 amino acids. The CDR3, as DNA: TGTGCTAGTGGCGACAGTGTCCACGAGCAGTACTTC. It encodes CASGDSVHEQYF.

V is TRBV6-5 and J is TRBJ1-6; possibly TRBD1 for D (6 bases). The CDR3 is 14 amino acids. Germline-derived CDR1 and CDR2 are MNHEY and SVGAGI. The V and J ends lost 6 bases and 5 bases respectively, with 11 bases between them. The CDR3 loop is CASSQTGNNSPLHF. The CDR3 DNA sequence: TGTGCCAGCAGCCAGACAGGAAATAATTCACCCCTCCACTTT.

The chain combines TRBV27 with TRBJ1-5, with 8 bases aligning to TRBD1. Trimming at V came to 5 bases and at J to 1 base, leaving 7 bases not matched to a gene. The CDR3 runs to 16 residues. Germline CDR1 reads MNHEY; CDR2 reads SMNVEV (reference sequence). The CDR3 sequence: CASSVAQGGSNQPQHF. CDR3 nucleotides: TGTGCCAGCAGTGTAGCACAGGGGGGAAGCAATCAGCCCCAGCATTTT.

This chain connects TRBV20-1 to TRBJ2-7; D call uncertain. Per germline, CDR1 DFQATT and CDR2 SNEGSKA (reference sequence). Trimming left V 2 bases short and J 5 bases short, with 7 bases between. The CDR3 is 11 amino acids. As DNA, the CDR3 is TGCAGTGCTAGACTCCTCAACGAGCAGTACTTC. Amino acid sequence: CSARLLNEQYF.

V gene TRBV6-6 combines with J gene TRBJ1-2; 7 bases are a match to TRBD1. The V and J ends lost 4 bases and 5 bases, in that order; junction bases with no gene match: 7. Per germline, CDR1 MNHNY and CDR2 SVGAGI (reference sequence). The CDR3 runs to 14 residues. CDR3 sequence: CASSLTGQPYGYTF. CDR3 nucleotides: TGTGCCAGCAGTTTAACGGGACAGCCATATGGCTACACCTTC.

The chain recombines TRBV10-3 with TRBJ1-5; 7 nucleotides match TRBD1. Germline trimming cut 9 bases from V and 9 bases from J; bases unmatched to any gene: 17. The CDR3 has 15 amino acids. Germline CDR1 ENHRY, CDR2 SYGVKD. Here the CDR3 reads CAIRQGQESWSPQHF. The CDR3 nucleotides read TGTGCCATACGACAGGGTCAGGAATCGTGGTCGCCCCAGCATTTT.

A word on this clone: Other DNA sequences in this specimen translate into the identical CDR3. V and J are TRBV11-2 and TRBJ2-7; D is tentatively TRBD1 or TRBD2 (6 bases each). Trimming shortened V by 3 bases and J by 5 bases, and 8 bases separated the two germline ends. From germline, CDR1 is SGHAT and CDR2 FQNNGV. The CDR3 is 12 amino acids. In DNA, the CDR3 is TGTGCCAGCAGCTTGGGGGGCCACGAGCAGTACTTC. It translates to CASSLGGHEQYF.

The chain combines TRBV30 with TRBJ2-1; 15 bases match TRBD2. Trimming removed 4 bases from V and 7 bases from J; junction bases left unmatched: 17. CDR1 and CDR2 from the germline V gene are GTSNPN and SVGIG (reference sequence). The CDR3 contains 19 residues. The DNA of the CDR3 is TGTGCCTGGATTGCGCCCGGACTAGCGGGGGGGCCATTTGTAAATGAGCAGTTCTTC. It codes for CAWIAPGLAGGPFVNEQFF.

The genes are TRBV10-3 and TRBJ2-3; no firm D call. The CDR3 length is 13 residues. Trimming removed 7 bases from V and 2 bases from J, with 10 bases in between. Germline-derived CDR1 and CDR2 are ENHRY and SYGVKD. CDR3: CAITTRPTDTQYF. CDR3 sequence (DNA): TGTGCCATCACAACCAGACCCACAGATACGCAGTATTTT.

The chain employs TRBV7-6 and TRBJ2-2, with TRBD2 matching 12 bases. Per germline, CDR1 SGHVS and CDR2 FNYEAQ. Trimming cost V 5 bases and J 1 base; bases outside gene matches: 8. The length of the CDR3 is 18 residues. The CDR3 nucleotides are TGTGCCAGCAGCCCGACTAGCGGGGGACGAATGAACACCGGGGAGCTGTTTTTT. Encoded protein: CASSPTSGGRMNTGELFF.

The rearrangement links TRBV4-1 to TRBJ2-7; D is tentatively TRBD1 or TRBD2 (5 bases each). The germline V gene has CDR1 MGHRA and CDR2 YSYEKL. CDR3 length equals 16 residues. V lost 1 base and J lost 2, with 15 bases in between. In nucleotides, the CDR3 is TGCGCCAGCAGCCAAGGACCGGGATGGGGGACCTACGAGCAGTACTTC. It is translated as CASSQGPGWGTYEQYF.

To note about this clone: The same CDR3 can be traced to other DNA sequences in this sample. As DNA, the CDR3 is TGTGCCAGCTCACCTTCCGGGACAGGGGGCGGCTACACCTTC. Amino acids: CASSPSGTGGGYTF. The rearrangement uses TRBV18 and TRBJ1-2; the match to TRBD1 covers 12 bases. Germline-derived CDR1 and CDR2 are KGHSH and LQKENI. The junction had 4 bases not matched to a gene; V was cut back by 3 bases and J by 8 bases. The CDR3 sequence is 14 residues long. Drawing the rest from reference TRBV18 and TRBJ1-2, the complete variable domain is NAGVMQNPRHLVRRRGQEARLRCSPMKGHSHVYWYRQLPEEGLKFMVYLQKENIIDESGMPKERFSAEFPKEGPSILRIQQVVRGDSAAYFCASSPSGTGGGYTFGSGTRLTVV.

CDR3 sequence reads: CASSLRQPKNTGELFF. CDR3 nucleotide sequence: TGCGCCAGCAGCTTGCGCCAACCAAAGAACACCGGGGAGCTGTTTTTT. The chain joins TRBV5-1 to TRBJ2-2; D remains unclear. There are 16 residues in the CDR3. In germline, CDR1 is SGHRS, CDR2 YFSETQ. V shed 1 base and J shed 1 base, with 11 bases lying between them.

V and J are TRBV6-4 and TRBJ2-1, with TRBD1 matching over 8 bases. Germline assignment: CDR1 MRHNA and CDR2 SNTAGT. The CDR3 contains 16 residues. After removal of 4 bases from V and 0 bases from J, the junction contained 5 bases not matched to a gene. The CDR3 here is CASSAHRGSSYNEQFF. CDR3 bases: TGTGCCAGCAGTGCCCACAGGGGGAGCTCCTACAATGAGCAGTTCTTC.

Worth noting for this clone: At one boundary the junction diverges from the germline segment, which might be a read error. The J gene is TRBJ2-5, the V gene TRBV7-7, with 8 bases aligning to TRBD1. Germline CDR1 SSHAT, CDR2 FNYEAQ (reference sequence). CDR3 length: 16 amino acids. The CDR3 DNA is TGTGCTAGCAGCTCTGCCGGGACAGGATTCCAAGAGACCCAGTACTTC. Protein product: CASSSAGTGFQETQYF.

The V and J genes are TRBV7-2 and TRBJ2-1, with 7 bases lining up with TRBD2. The CDR3 loop spans 16 amino acids. Trimming cost V 0 bases and J 9 bases; bases outside gene matches: 11. Germline-derived CDR1 and CDR2 are SGHTA and FQGNSA. CDR3 DNA: TGTGCCAGCAGCTTAGCGGGGACTACGGTATCGGGTGAGCAGTTCTTC. It yields the protein CASSLAGTTVSGEQFF.

Comments on this clone: A single base separates this from a much larger clone, so it may be a read error. The chain is built from TRBV6-4 and TRBJ1-1; tentatively, D is TRBD1 (6 bases). This CDR3 spans 13 amino acids. Germline CDR1 and CDR2: MRHNA and SNTAGT. Trimming took 6 bases from V and 1 from J, leaving 9 bases between them. The CDR3, as DNA: TGTGCCAGCAGGTCACAGGGGAACACTGAAGCTTTCTTT. This encodes CASRSQGNTEAFF.

The chain couples TRBV7-8 to TRBJ2-7, with a weak D call TRBD2 (5 bases). Looked up from germline, CDR1 is SGHVS and CDR2 is FQNEAQ. The CDR3 contains 15 residues. V was shortened by 1 base and J by 3 bases, with 13 bases between the two germline ends. In DNA form, the CDR3 reads TGTGCCAGCAGCTTAGGTCCGGCGGGCCTCTACGAGCAGTACTTC. Translating gives CASSLGPAGLYEQYF.

This chain uses TRBV7-2 with TRBJ2-3; no definite D call. V dropped 4 bases and J dropped 6 bases, with 11 bases sitting between them. The CDR3 is made up of 13 amino acids. Germline loops: CDR1 SGHTA, CDR2 FQGNSA. The CDR3, as DNA: TGTGCCAGCAGCTCCGTAATGGGGGATACGCAGTATTTT. Translating it yields CASSSVMGDTQYF.

Concerning this clone itself: Within the sample, other DNA sequences also encode this same CDR3. The chain recombines TRBV5-1 with TRBJ2-5; 7 positions agree with TRBD1. CDR1 is SGHRS and CDR2 is YFSETQ in the germline V gene. The trim removed 5 bases at V and 1 base at J, leaving 5 bases unmatched. The CDR3 length is 14 residues. The CDR3 DNA reads TGCGCCAGCAGTTCGGGACAGAGCCAAGAGACCCAGTACTTC. This gives the protein CASSSGQSQETQYF. The whole variable domain, remainder taken from reference TRBV5-1 and TRBJ2-5, is KAGVTQTPRYLIKTRGQQVTLSCSPISGHRSVSWYQQTPGQGLQFLFEYFSETQRNKGNFPGRFSGRQFSNSRSEMNVSTLELGDSALYLCASSSGQSQETQYFGPGTRLLVL.

V and J are TRBV10-3 and TRBJ2-7; D is undetermined. CDR3 length: 13 residues. V was shortened by 2 bases and J by 0 bases, with 5 bases between the two germline ends. The V gene's germline CDR1 is ENHRY and CDR2 SYGVKD. The CDR3 DNA sequence: TGTGCCATCAGTGAGCCCAACTCCTACGAGCAGTACTTC. Its protein is CAISEPNSYEQYF.

CDR3 amino acids: CASSLMGYANEKLFF. For the CDR3, the DNA is TGCGCCAGCAGCTTGATGGGATACGCTAATGAAAAACTGTTTTTT. The chain links TRBV5-1 to TRBJ1-4; D gene ambiguous. In germline, CDR1 is SGHRS, CDR2 YFSETQ. The CDR3 runs to 15 residues. V lost 1 base, J lost 3 bases, and 10 bases lay in between.

The chain couples TRBV5-1 to TRBJ1-4; tentatively, D is TRBD1 (6 bases). CDR3 size: 15 residues. Trimming left V 4 bases short and J 0 bases short, with 10 bases between. Per germline, CDR1 SGHRS and CDR2 YFSETQ. The CDR3 here is CASSDRPATNEKLFF. CDR3 DNA: TGCGCCAGCAGCGACAGGCCCGCAACTAATGAAAAACTGTTTTTT.

The chain combines TRBV5-1 with TRBJ1-1, with D hard to call. The germline V gene encodes CDR1 SGHRS and CDR2 YFSETQ. The CDR3 runs to 13 residues. V lost 0 bases and J lost 5, with 8 bases in between. CDR3 sequence reads: CASSLGDVTEAFF. CDR3 DNA: TGCGCCAGCAGCTTGGGGGATGTGACTGAAGCTTTCTTT.